This T cell receptor (beta chain) was retrieved from a study of T cell repertoires in cytomegalovirus infection. Study as a whole: CMV epitopes in the study were HLA-C-restricted (recently identified) and HLA-B-restricted (well studied). Carrying CMV and the relevant HLA type showed in public TCR beta signatures. General study points: Summed frequency of public TCR beta families distinguished CMV carriers with the relevant HLA. HLA-C-restricted CMV-specific TCR beta clonotypes prevailed in the ex vivo response.

In the case of this clonotype: Antigen unknown.

This CDR3 region has 14 residues. V lost 5 bases and J lost 1; bases outside the gene matches: 4. The germline V gene has CDR1 SGHTA and CDR2 FQGNSA. Using its own MiXCR run on the reads, TCRdb lists one record per CDR3 protein. Among some 590,000 distinct CDR3 sequences listed, over 35% were seen once. The genes are TRBV7-2 and TRBJ2-5, with 7 bases identical to TRBD1. Source: cultured PBMCs, taken from culture after CMV antigen stimulation. The clonotype originates from a human donor in good health (CMV status not recorded). Some clones in this sample may be carry-over from other donors' samples. CDR3 DNA: TGTGCCAGCAGCAAAGGGACAGCCCAAGAGACCCAGTACTTC. Residues: CASSKGTAQETQYF.